Below, 16 T cell receptor beta chains from the same sample are listed, as sequenced in a study of graft-versus-host responses after intestinal transplantation. Produced via immunoSEQ multiplex PCR; TCRdb's table is partial and in-frame only. The data contain under 100,000 clones, 82% of them seen just once; the ten biggest clones take up approximately 0.78%. These receptors' targets are unknown. The sample was unstimulated CD4+ T cells sorted from spleen or lymph node cells, taken before intestinal transplant. Every receptor here comes from a human donor who received an intestinal transplant.

The chain employs TRBV5-4 and TRBJ2-3; 8 nucleotides agree with TRBD2. The CDR3 contains 16 residues. V lost 0 bases to trimming and J lost 7 bases; unmatched junction nucleotides: 10. Germline-derived CDR1 and CDR2 are SGHNT and YYREEE (reference sequence). CDR3 sequence (DNA): TGTGCCAGCAGCTTGGCCAGCGGGGGAGTCGGCTATACGCAGTATTTT. Translating gives CASSLASGGVGYTQYF.

As concerns this clone: The same CDR3 also results from other DNA sequences found in this sample. The V and J genes are TRBV28 and TRBJ2-7; D remains unclear. The germline V gene encodes CDR1 MDHEN and CDR2 SYDVKM. The CDR3 extends over 11 amino acids. Trimming shortened V by 6 bases and J by 3 bases, and 6 bases separated the two germline ends. The CDR3 DNA reads as TGTGCCAGCAGCCGCGGCTACGAGCAGTACTTC. Encoded protein: CASSRGYEQYF.

The chain has TRBV30 and TRBJ2-3, with a tentative D call TRBD2 (6 bases). This CDR3 contains 13 residues. The V end lost 0 bases, the J end lost 4 bases, and 8 bases lay between the germline ends. Germline V gene lookup returns CDR1 GTSNPN and CDR2 SVGIG (reference sequence). The DNA of the CDR3 is TGTGCCTGGAGTGTGCGGAGGGCAGATACGCAGTATTTT. Translating it yields CAWSVRRADTQYF.

The gene calls are TRBV5-1 and TRBJ2-5; tentative D call: TRBD2 (5 bases). Germline CDR1 is SGHRS and CDR2 is YFSETQ. The V end lost 5 bases, the J end lost 7 bases, and 9 bases lay between the germline ends. There are 11 residues in the CDR3. CDR3 nucleotide sequence: TGCGCCAGCAGTTTTGGACTGACCCAGTACTTC. Translation gives CASSFGLTQYF.

This clone was counted a few times. The J gene is TRBJ1-5, the V gene TRBV9, with D possibly matching TRBD1 (6 bases). This CDR3 is built from 14 residues. Germline CDR1 and CDR2: SGDLS and YYNGEE. The V and J ends lost 0 bases and 2 bases respectively, with 6 bases between them. The CDR3: CASSVEGGNQPQHF. DNA for the CDR3: TGTGCCAGCAGCGTAGAGGGGGGCAATCAGCCCCAGCATTTT.

This clone has only one observation. The chain employs TRBV5-1 and TRBJ2-2, with 9 bases that match TRBD1. CDR1 SGHRS and CDR2 YFSETQ come from the germline V gene. V was clipped by 5 bases and J by 3 bases; unmatched bases: 8. The CDR3 sequence is 16 residues long. CDR3 in DNA: TGCGCCAGCAGTTATCCGCGGACAGGGGACACCGGGGAGCTGTTTTTT. It specifies CASSYPRTGDTGELFF.

This clone was picked up one time. This chain links TRBV15 with TRBJ2-3; possible D gene TRBD2, 5 bases. CDR3 length: 16 amino acids. Germline V gene lookup returns CDR1 LNHNV and CDR2 YYDKDF (reference sequence). V lost 3 bases and J 0 bases, leaving 13 bases between the germline ends. The CDR3 DNA reads as TGTGCCACCAGCAGGGGGTCGGCGGGTAGCACAGATACGCAGTATTTT. It encodes CATSRGSAGSTDTQYF.

The J gene is TRBJ2-4, the V gene TRBV7-9; D gene uncertain. V was shortened by 5 bases and J by 4 bases, with 15 bases between the two germline ends. This CDR3 has 15 amino acids. CDR1 is SEHNR and CDR2 is FQNEAQ in the germline V gene (reference sequence). CDR3 nucleotide sequence: TGTGCCAGCAGCCACGAAACCGTCGGGAAAAACATTCAGTACTTC. Its translation is CASSHETVGKNIQYF.

This chain joins TRBV2 and TRBJ2-5; 11 nucleotides line up with TRBD1. The DNA end lines up better with TRBJ2-7; the J call may be wrong. Germline lookup yields CDR1 SNHLY and CDR2 FYNNEI. This CDR3 has 15 amino acids. CDR3 nucleotides: TGTGCCAGCAGCGGGGGGACAGGGGGGATCTACGAGCAGTACTTC. Protein: CASSGGTGGIYEQYF.

V and J are TRBV9 and TRBJ2-3; TRBD2 matches 12 bases. Germline V gene lookup returns CDR1 SGDLS and CDR2 YYNGEE. Losses at the gene ends were 5 bases for V and 2 bases for J; bases not matched to a gene: 6. The CDR3 runs to 16 residues. The CDR3 coding sequence is TGTGCCAGCAGTGGGCTAGCGGGGGGGAACACAGATACGCAGTATTTT. Its translation: CASSGLAGGNTDTQYF.

The CDR3 DNA is TGTGCCAGCAGCTTAGTGGCCAGGGGGCAAGGGGAGCAGTACTTC. It yields the protein CASSLVARGQGEQYF. This sequence joins TRBV7-2 and TRBJ2-7, with 8 bases identical to TRBD1. V trimming: 1 base; J trimming: 7 bases; junction bases outside the gene matches: 9. This CDR3 spans 15 amino acids. Germline V gene data show CDR1 as SGHTA and CDR2 as FQGNSA.

This clone was seen only a few times. The chain has TRBV5-1 and TRBJ2-7; TRBD2 aligns across 8 bases. The ends lost 1 base at V and 3 bases at J; junction bases unmatched: 6. This CDR3 region has 15 residues. From germline, CDR1 is SGHRS and CDR2 YFSETQ. CDR3 bases: TGCGCCAGCAGCTTGCAAGCGGGAGCAGGCTACGAGCAGTACTTC. Amino acids: CASSLQAGAGYEQYF.

The chain employs TRBV5-1 and TRBJ2-3, with 11 bases lining up with TRBD2. V gave up 2 bases and J gave up 5 bases; unmatched junction bases: 4. The CDR3 length is 15 residues. Germline CDR1 is SGHRS and CDR2 is YFSETQ. The CDR3 bases are TGCGCCAGCAGCTTACTAGCGGGAGATATAGATACGCAGTATTTT. It yields the protein CASSLLAGDIDTQYF.

This chain connects TRBV5-1 to TRBJ2-7, with a weak D call TRBD2 (5 bases). Germline lookup yields CDR1 SGHRS and CDR2 YFSETQ. Trimming took off 4 bases at V and 4 bases at J, with 6 bases between the two ends. The CDR3 has 11 residues. The CDR3 region is CASSGEYEQYF. CDR3 in DNA: TGCGCCAGCAGCGGGGAGTACGAGCAGTACTTC.

This chain connects TRBV7-9 to TRBJ2-7; no firm D call. Germline V CDR1 and CDR2: SEHNR, FQNEAQ (reference sequence). V was trimmed by 4 bases and J by 2 bases, leaving 3 bases between them. This CDR3 spans 11 amino acids. DNA of the CDR3: TGTGCCAGCAGCTCCGCCTACGAGCAGTACTTC. Protein sequence: CASSSAYEQYF. The complete variable domain, with remaining parts taken from reference TRBV7-9 and TRBJ2-7, reads DTGVSQNPRHKITKRGQNVTFRCDPISEHNRLYWYRQTLGQGPEFLTYFQNEAQLEKSRLLSDRFSAERPKGSFSTLEIQRTEQGDSAMYLCASSSAYEQYFGPGTRLTVT.

In regard to this clone: The sample contains more than one DNA sequence encoding this CDR3. The V gene is TRBV28, the J gene TRBJ1-2; no firm D call. V was clipped by 6 bases and J by 2 bases, with 4 bases between them. CDR3 length: 11 amino acids. Germline V gene sequence: CDR1 MDHEN, CDR2 SYDVKM. Here the CDR3 reads CASRENYGYTF. The CDR3 nucleotides read TGTGCCAGCAGGGAGAACTATGGCTACACCTTC.